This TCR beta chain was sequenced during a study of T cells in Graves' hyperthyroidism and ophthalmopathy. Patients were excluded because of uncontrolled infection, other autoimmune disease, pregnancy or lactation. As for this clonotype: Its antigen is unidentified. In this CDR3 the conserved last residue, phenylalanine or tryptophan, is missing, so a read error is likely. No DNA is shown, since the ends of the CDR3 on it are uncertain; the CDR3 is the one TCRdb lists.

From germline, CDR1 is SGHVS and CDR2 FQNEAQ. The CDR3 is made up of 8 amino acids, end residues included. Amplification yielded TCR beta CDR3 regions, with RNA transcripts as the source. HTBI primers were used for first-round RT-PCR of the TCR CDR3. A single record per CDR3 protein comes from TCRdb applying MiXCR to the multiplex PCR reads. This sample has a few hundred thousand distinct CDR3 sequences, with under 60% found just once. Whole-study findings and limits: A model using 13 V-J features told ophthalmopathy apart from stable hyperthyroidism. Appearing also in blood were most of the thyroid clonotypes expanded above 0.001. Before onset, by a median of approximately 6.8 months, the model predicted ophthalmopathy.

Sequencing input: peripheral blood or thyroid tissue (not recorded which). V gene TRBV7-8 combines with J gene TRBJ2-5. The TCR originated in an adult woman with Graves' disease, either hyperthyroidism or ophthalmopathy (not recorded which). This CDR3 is CASSLYSR.